The 10 T cell receptor beta chains given below trace back to one sample, sequenced in a study of identical twins. TCRdb passed the 5' RACE reads through MiXCR, listing each CDR3 protein once. This sample has 450,000 to 650,000 distinct CDR3 sequences, with roughly 15% found just once. These data were also filed under a second study, of yellow fever vaccine responses in identical twins.

Sequenced input: CD4+ T cells sorted from blood. The receptors come from a woman younger than 35 in good health.

This sequence joins TRBV7-7 and TRBJ2-1; 7 bases are shared with TRBD1. The germline V gene has CDR1 SSHAT and CDR2 FNYEAQ (reference sequence). Trimming took 2 bases from V and 2 from J; bases not matched to a gene: 6. CDR3 length: 16 residues. The CDR3 DNA is TGTGCCAGCAGCTTAAGGACAGGTCTTCCCTACAATGAGCAGTTCTTC. This gives the protein CASSLRTGLPYNEQFF.

The table lists this clonotype with a few counts. The CDR3 reads CATSDVTGGGSGANVLTF. In nucleotides, the CDR3 is TGTGCCACCAGTGATGTAACAGGGGGAGGCTCTGGGGCCAACGTCCTGACTTTC. The rearrangement uses TRBV24-1 and TRBJ2-6; 8 bases are a match to TRBD1. The CDR3 extends over 18 amino acids. V lost 3 bases, J lost 0 bases, and 6 bases stayed unmatched. CDR1 is KGHDR, CDR2 SFDVKD, per germline.

This clonotype was counted a few times. The CDR3 sequence is CASSSDRAVHF. The CDR3 nucleotides read TGTGCCAGCAGTTCGGACAGGGCCGTACATTTT. The rearrangement joins TRBV12-3 or TRBV12-4 to TRBJ1-5; TRBD1 agrees at 8 bases. The CDR3 is made up of 11 amino acids. V lost 4 bases, J lost 16 bases, and 6 bases stayed unmatched.

V gene TRBV3-1 combines with J gene TRBJ2-1; 10 nucleotides line up with TRBD2. CDR1 LGHDT and CDR2 YNNKEL come from the germline V gene (reference sequence). The CDR3 spans 15 residues. With V trimmed by 5 bases and J by 8 bases, 9 bases remained unmatched. CDR3 region: CASSKGLADDYEQFF. In nucleotides, the CDR3 is TGTGCCAGCAGCAAAGGACTAGCGGACGACTATGAGCAGTTCTTC.

The chain carries TRBV2 and TRBJ1-4; 9 bases are a match to TRBD1. Germline V gene lookup returns CDR1 SNHLY and CDR2 FYNNEI. Germline trimming cut 7 bases from V and 7 bases from J; bases unmatched to any gene: 7. The CDR3 length is 14 residues. The CDR3 loop is CASTEQGASEKLFF. Written as DNA, the CDR3 is TGTGCCAGCACCGAACAGGGGGCGAGTGAAAAACTGTTTTTT.

This clonotype was recorded many times. Here the CDR3 reads CASSEANEQFF. In DNA, the CDR3 is TGTGCCAGCAGCGAGGCCAATGAGCAGTTCTTC. This sequence joins TRBV3-1 and TRBJ2-1; D call uncertain. Looked up from germline, CDR1 is LGHDT and CDR2 is YNNKEL (reference sequence). The V gene lost 5 bases and the J gene lost 6 bases, with 5 bases spanning the gap. The CDR3 length is 11 residues.

This clonotype turned up a few times. The CDR3 sequence is CASSPSGDGNYEQYF. The CDR3 bases are TGTGCCAGCAGTCCAAGTGGGGACGGTAACTACGAGCAGTACTTC. This chain joins TRBV7-3 and TRBJ2-7; perhaps D is TRBD1 or TRBD2 (5 bases each). CDR1 and CDR2 from the germline V gene are SGHTA and FQGTGA. CDR3 size: 15 residues. V gave up 6 bases and J gave up 3 bases, with 18 bases separating them.

This clonotype has more than one count but fewer than ten. V gene TRBV7-6 combines with J gene TRBJ2-1, with TRBD2 matching over 11 bases. The CDR3 is 16 amino acids. J lost 4 bases, V lost 5 bases, and 7 bases had no gene match. In germline, CDR1 is SGHVS, CDR2 FNYEAQ. In DNA, the CDR3 is TGTGCCAGCAGCCCTAGACGACTAGCGGGGTACAATGAGCAGTTCTTC. Translation: CASSPRRLAGYNEQFF. Using reference TRBV7-6 and TRBJ2-1 for the parts outside the CDR3, the full variable domain is GAGVSQSPRYKVTKRGQDVALRCDPISGHVSLYWYRQALGQGPEFLTYFNYEAQQDKSGLPNDRFSAERPEGSISTLTIQRTEQRDSAMYRCASSPRRLAGYNEQFFGPGTRLTVL.

In this sample, this clonotype turned up many times. The gene calls are TRBV20-1 and TRBJ2-1; D is undetermined. V was pared by 3 bases and J by 3 bases, with 6 bases between. CDR1 and CDR2 from the germline V gene are DFQATT and SNEGSKA (reference sequence). This CDR3 spans 12 amino acids. The chain's CDR3 is CSARGFYNEQFF. CDR3 in DNA: TGCAGTGCTAGGGGATTCTACAATGAGCAGTTCTTC.

This clonotype has a count of ten or more. The chain employs TRBV12-3 or TRBV12-4 and TRBJ2-2; D call uncertain. Trimming cost V 1 base and J 1 base, with 7 bases left between them. The CDR3 contains 15 residues. This CDR3 reads CASSLGVGNTGELFF. CDR3 DNA sequence: TGTGCCAGCAGTTTAGGAGTCGGGAACACCGGGGAGCTGTTTTTT.